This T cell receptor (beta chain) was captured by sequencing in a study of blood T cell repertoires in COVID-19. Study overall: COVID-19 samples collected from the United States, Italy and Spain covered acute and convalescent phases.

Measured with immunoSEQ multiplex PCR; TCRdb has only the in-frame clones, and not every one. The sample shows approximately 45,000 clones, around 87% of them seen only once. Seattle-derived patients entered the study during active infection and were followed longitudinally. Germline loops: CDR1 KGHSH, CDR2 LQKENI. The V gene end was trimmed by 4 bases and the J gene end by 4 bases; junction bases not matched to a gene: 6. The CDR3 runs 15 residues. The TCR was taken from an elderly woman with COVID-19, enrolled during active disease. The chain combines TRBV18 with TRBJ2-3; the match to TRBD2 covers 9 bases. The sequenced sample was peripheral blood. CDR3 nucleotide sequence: TGTGCCAGCTCACTAGCGGGAGCTTCGGCAGATACGCAGTATTTT. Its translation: CASSLAGASADTQYF.